This TCR beta chain was profiled in a study of human T cells and chemical hapten exposure (dated by TCRdb to the early 2020s). Looking at the study overall: For sensitization, 2% DPC in acetone was applied to a roughly 2 cm by roughly 2 cm area of upper inner arm skin. Weekly therapeutic DPC doses were additionally applied to the scalp of patients throughout the roughly 22-week study period. Patch testing was done on the upper back using Finn chambers containing 0.01% DPC, and results were scored after 6 days according to International Contact Dermatitis Research Group standards. Alopecia areata with under or over 50% scalp involvement, alopecia totalis and alopecia universalis were represented in the patient cohort, which was mostly female. Libraries were pooled for sequencing, and variation in per-sample TCR yields was attributed mainly to small differences in library volumes within the pool. The study tracked peripheral blood TCR repertoire changes in vivo during primary and secondary sensitization to the hapten diphenylcyclopropenone (DPC) in alopecia patients. Blood samples were taken from patients before sensitization (week 0) and then at 2, 6 and about 24 weeks after DPC sensitization. Twenty-nine alopecia patients provided blood for TCR sequencing at one to four time points (pre-sensitization, 2, 6 and 24 weeks). General findings and caveats noted by the study authors: DPC sensitization did not change the number of TCRs with a frequency above 1 in 1000, and there was no evidence of changes in global repertoire structure. Repeated subsampling changed both the strength of the expansion versus patch-test correlation and the threshold at which that correlation became significant. The number of PT1 expanded TCRs positively correlated with patch test score, significant at thresholds 8, 16 and 32 but not 4. Expanded TCRs formed significantly more large CDR3 similarity clusters than pre-sensitization or healthy control sets, consistent with antigen-driven responses. Because every patient had alopecia, a presumed autoimmune disease, the patients' immune response might differ from that of healthy individuals.

The sample's time point label, decoded: patch test 1, 2 weeks after DPC sensitization. What the treatment or condition label conveys for this sample: therapeutic diphenylcyclopropenone sensitization with weekly scalp DPC. At each patch-test visit, blood was drawn before the patch test was applied. To be eligible, patients had to be aged 18 to 70, diagnosed with alopecia and judged suitable for DPC therapy, while pregnant patients were excluded. Total RNA was isolated from unfractionated whole blood collected in Tempus Blood RNA tubes. Per the germline V gene (reference sequence), SEHNR is the CDR1 and FQNEAQ is the CDR2. V loses 3 bases, J loses 8 bases, and the germline ends lie 10 bases apart. The CDR3 runs 13 amino acids, cysteine and phenylalanine included. The CDR3 DNA has 39 bases and is translated from base 1. This clonotype came up a few times. Its cognate antigen has yet to be identified. Per-nucleotide qualities are absent, and no much larger clonotype sits a single base away.

Library preparation was by RACE. TCRdb lists the instrument as NextSeq 500. During library preparation, unique molecular identifiers were attached to individual cDNA molecules so that TCRs could be counted quantitatively and reproducibly. From each blood RNA sample, both TCR alpha and TCR beta chains were sequenced. Processing in the source paper ran as follows. Samples had a median of around 92,000 TCRs, with a range from about 23,224 to 750,000. The Decombinator software suite was used to annotate the V, J and CDR3 of the TCR reads. Every sample was subsampled to the same number of TCRs (28,000) for the PS versus PT1 abundance plots. Expanded TCRs were defined as absent before sensitization and observed at least eight times at the 2-week time point. TCRdb trimmed the raw reads at Q25, called clones with MiXCR and kept productive beta chains. When rows share a CDR3 protein, they turn into one entry using the most common DNA and genes. TCRdb, not the authors, supplied the V and J calls. Counted in this sample were tens of thousands of distinct CDR3 sequences; more than 30% of them appeared once. The ten most abundant clones make up roughly 10% of the sample.

The rearranged segments are TRBV7-9 and TRBJ1-4, with the D gene too uncertain to name. This clonotype was obtained from a man aged 40-55 years with alopecia areata. Some clones in this sample may be carry-over from other donors' samples. The source material was whole blood, sampled in connection with sensitization to the hapten diphenylcyclopropenone (DPC). CDR3 protein: CASSFREIEKLFF. The bases read TGTGCCAGCAGCTTTCGGGAAATCGAAAAACTGTTTTTT.